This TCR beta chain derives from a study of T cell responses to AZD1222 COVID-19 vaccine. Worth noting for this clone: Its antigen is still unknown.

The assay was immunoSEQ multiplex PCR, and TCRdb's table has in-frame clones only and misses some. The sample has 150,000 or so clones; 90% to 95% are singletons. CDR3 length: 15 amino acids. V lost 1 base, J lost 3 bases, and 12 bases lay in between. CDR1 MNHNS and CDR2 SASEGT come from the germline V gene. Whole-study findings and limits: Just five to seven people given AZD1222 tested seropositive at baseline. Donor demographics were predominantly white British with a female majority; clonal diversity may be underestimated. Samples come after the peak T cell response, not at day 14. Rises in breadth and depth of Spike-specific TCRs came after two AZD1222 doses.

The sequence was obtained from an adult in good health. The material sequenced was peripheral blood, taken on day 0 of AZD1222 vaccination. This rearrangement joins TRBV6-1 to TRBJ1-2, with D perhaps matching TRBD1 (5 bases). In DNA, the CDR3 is TGTGCCAGCAGTGAAGGGTCTGGGGGACACTATGGCTACACCTTC. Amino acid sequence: CASSEGSGGHYGYTF.